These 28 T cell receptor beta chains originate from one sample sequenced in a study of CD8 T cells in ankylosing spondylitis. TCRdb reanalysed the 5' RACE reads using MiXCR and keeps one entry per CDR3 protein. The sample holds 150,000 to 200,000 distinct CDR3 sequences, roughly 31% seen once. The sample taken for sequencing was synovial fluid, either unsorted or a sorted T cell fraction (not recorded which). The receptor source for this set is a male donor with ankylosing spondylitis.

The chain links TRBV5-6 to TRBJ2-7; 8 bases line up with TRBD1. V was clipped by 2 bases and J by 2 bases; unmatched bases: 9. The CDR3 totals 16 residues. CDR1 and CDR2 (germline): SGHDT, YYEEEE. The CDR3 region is CASSFLGQGRTYEQYF. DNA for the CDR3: TGTGCCAGCAGCTTCCTCGGACAGGGCAGGACCTACGAGCAGTACTTC.

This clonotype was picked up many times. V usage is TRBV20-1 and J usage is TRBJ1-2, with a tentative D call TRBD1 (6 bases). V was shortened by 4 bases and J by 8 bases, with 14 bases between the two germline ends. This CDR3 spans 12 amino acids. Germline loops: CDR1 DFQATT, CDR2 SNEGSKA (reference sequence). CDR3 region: CSAKDRSLGYTF. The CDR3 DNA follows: TGCAGTGCTAAGGACAGATCCTTGGGCTACACCTTC.

CDR3 sequence (DNA): TGCAGTGCTAGAGATGTCCTAGCGGAGAGGACCGGGGAGCTGTTTTTT. It specifies CSARDVLAERTGELFF. The rearrangement uses TRBV20-1 and TRBJ2-2; 7 bases agree with TRBD2. V was pared by 0 bases and J by 5 bases, with 9 bases of the junction left unmatched. Germline CDR1 DFQATT, CDR2 SNEGSKA (reference sequence). CDR3 length: 16 amino acids.

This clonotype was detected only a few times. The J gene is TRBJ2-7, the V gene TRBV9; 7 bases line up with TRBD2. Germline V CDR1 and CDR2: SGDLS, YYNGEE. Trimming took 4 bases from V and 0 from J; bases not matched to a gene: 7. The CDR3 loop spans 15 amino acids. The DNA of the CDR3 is TGTGCCAGCAGCCCCCGGGAGGCCCTCTCCTACGAGCAGTACTTC. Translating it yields CASSPREALSYEQYF.

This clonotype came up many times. The CDR3 reads CASSQDLGFTNYGYTF. The CDR3 DNA reads TGCGCCAGCAGCCAAGATCTAGGATTCACTAACTATGGCTACACCTTC. This rearrangement joins TRBV4-3 to TRBJ1-2; D remains ambiguous. The germline V gene encodes CDR1 LGHNA and CDR2 YSLEER. This CDR3 region has 16 residues. Trimming left V 0 bases short and J 0 bases short, with 11 bases between.

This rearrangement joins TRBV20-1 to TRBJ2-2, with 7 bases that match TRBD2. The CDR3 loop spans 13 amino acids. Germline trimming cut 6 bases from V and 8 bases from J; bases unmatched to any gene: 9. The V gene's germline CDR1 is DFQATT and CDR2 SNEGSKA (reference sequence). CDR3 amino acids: CSAARGSNGELFF. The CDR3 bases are TGCAGTGCCGCGCGCGGGAGTAATGGGGAGCTGTTTTTT.

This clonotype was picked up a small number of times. CDR3 in DNA: TGTGCCAGCACCCCCTCGGTTGCCGGGGAGCTGTTTTTT. Translating it yields CASTPSVAGELFF. The gene calls are TRBV6-1 and TRBJ2-2; D not resolved. There are 13 residues in the CDR3. Trimming took off 7 bases at V and 6 bases at J, with 12 bases between the two ends. The germline V gene encodes CDR1 MNHNS and CDR2 SASEGT.

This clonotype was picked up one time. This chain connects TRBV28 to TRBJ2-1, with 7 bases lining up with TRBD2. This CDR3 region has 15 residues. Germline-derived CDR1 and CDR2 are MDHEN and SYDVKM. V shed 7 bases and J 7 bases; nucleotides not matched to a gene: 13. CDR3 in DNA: TGTGCCAGCAACCAAAGACTAGCCCCCGGGAATGAGCAGTTCTTC. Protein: CASNQRLAPGNEQFF.

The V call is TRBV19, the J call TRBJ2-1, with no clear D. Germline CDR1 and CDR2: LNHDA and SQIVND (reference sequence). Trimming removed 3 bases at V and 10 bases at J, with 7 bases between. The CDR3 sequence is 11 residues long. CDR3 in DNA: TGTGCCAGTAGTATCTACGGCGAGCAGTTCTTC. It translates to CASSIYGEQFF.

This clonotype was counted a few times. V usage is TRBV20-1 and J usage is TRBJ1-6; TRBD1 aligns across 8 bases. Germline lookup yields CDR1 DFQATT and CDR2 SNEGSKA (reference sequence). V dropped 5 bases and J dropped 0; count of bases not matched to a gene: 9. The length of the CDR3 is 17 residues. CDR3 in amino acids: CSASTGAGGSYNSPLHF. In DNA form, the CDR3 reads TGCAGTGCTTCGACAGGGGCAGGTGGCTCCTATAATTCACCCCTCCACTTT.

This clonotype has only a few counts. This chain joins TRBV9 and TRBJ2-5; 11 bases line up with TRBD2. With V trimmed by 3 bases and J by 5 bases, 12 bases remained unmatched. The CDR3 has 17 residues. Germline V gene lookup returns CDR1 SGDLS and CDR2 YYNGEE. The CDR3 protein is CASSEGNSGRAPETQYF. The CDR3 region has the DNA TGTGCCAGCAGCGAGGGTAATAGCGGGAGGGCCCCGGAGACCCAGTACTTC.

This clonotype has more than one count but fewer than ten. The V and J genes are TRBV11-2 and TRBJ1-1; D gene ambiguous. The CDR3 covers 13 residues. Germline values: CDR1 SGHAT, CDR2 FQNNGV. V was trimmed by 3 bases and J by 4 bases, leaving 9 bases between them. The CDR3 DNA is TGTGCCAGCAGCTTGGCGGGTCCCACTGAAGCTTTCTTT. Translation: CASSLAGPTEAFF.

The CDR3 reads CASSLGYRGYNEQFF. The CDR3 DNA sequence: TGCGCCAGCAGCTTGGGGTACAGAGGTTACAATGAGCAGTTCTTC. This chain connects TRBV5-1 to TRBJ2-1; D not resolved. The CDR3 extends over 15 amino acids. Germline loops: CDR1 SGHRS, CDR2 YFSETQ. Trimming took 0 bases from V and 4 from J, leaving 11 bases between them.

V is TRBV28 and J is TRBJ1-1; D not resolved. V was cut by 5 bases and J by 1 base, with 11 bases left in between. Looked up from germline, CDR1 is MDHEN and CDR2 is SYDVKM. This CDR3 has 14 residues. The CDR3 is CASSPWAGNTEAFF. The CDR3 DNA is TGTGCCAGCAGTCCCTGGGCGGGGAACACTGAAGCTTTCTTT.

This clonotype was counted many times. The CDR3 DNA reads TGTGCCAGCAGCCAAACGGGACTAGGAGCGGATACGCAGTATTTT. Its protein is CASSQTGLGADTQYF. This sequence joins TRBV3-1 and TRBJ2-3; 8 bases are a match to TRBD2. V lost 2 bases to trimming and J lost 6 bases; unmatched junction nucleotides: 7. This CDR3 has 15 residues. Germline V gives CDR1 LGHDT, CDR2 YNNKEL (reference sequence).

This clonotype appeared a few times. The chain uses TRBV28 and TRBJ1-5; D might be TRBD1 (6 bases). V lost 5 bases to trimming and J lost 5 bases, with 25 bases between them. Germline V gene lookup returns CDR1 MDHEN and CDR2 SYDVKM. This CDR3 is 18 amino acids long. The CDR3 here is CASSPGPGTTGGDQPQHF. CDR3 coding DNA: TGTGCCAGCAGTCCCGGGCCTGGGACAACCGGGGGCGATCAGCCCCAGCATTTT.

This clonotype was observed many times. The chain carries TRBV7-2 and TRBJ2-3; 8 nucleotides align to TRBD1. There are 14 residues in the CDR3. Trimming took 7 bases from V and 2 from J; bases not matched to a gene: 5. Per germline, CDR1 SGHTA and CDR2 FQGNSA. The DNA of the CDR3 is TGTGCCAGCACCGGACAGGGCGACACAGATACGCAGTATTTT. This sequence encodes CASTGQGDTDTQYF.

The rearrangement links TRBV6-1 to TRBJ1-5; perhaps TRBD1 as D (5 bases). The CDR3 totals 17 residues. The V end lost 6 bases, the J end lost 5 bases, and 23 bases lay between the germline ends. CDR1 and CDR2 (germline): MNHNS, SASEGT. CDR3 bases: TGTGCCAGCAGCCTTACGGAACAAACAGGACCCGATCAGCCCCAGCATTTT. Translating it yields CASSLTEQTGPDQPQHF.

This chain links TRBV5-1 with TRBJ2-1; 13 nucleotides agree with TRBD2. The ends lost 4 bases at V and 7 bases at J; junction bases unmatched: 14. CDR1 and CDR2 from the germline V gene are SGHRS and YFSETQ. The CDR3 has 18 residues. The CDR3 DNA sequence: TGCGCCAGCAGCCACACCTTAGGACTAGCGGGAGTTTTTAATGAGCAGTTCTTC. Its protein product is CASSHTLGLAGVFNEQFF.

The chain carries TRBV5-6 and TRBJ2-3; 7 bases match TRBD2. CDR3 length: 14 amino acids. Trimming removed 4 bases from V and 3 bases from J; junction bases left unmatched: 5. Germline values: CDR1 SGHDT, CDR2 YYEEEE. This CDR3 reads CASSARTRTDTQYF. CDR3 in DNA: TGTGCCAGCAGCGCCCGGACTAGGACAGATACGCAGTATTTT.

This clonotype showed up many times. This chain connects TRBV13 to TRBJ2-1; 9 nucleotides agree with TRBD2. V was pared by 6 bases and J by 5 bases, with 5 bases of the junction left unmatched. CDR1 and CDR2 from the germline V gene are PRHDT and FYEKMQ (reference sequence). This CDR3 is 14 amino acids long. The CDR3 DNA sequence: TGTGCCAGCAGGCGGGGGGGCCTAAACAATGAGCAGTTCTTC. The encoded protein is CASRRGGLNNEQFF.

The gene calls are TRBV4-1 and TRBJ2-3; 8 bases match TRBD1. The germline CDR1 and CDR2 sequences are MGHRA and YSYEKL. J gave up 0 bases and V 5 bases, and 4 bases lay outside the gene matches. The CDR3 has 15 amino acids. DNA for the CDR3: TGCGCCAGCAGCTCGCAGGGGGCTAGCACAGATACGCAGTATTTT. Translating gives CASSSQGASTDTQYF.

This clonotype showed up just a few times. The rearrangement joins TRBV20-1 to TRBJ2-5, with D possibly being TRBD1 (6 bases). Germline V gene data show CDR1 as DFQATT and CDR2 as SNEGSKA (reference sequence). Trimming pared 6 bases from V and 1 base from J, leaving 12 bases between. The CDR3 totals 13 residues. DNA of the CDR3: TGCAGTGCCGCGAGGGGGACCCAAGAGACCCAGTACTTC. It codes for CSAARGTQETQYF.

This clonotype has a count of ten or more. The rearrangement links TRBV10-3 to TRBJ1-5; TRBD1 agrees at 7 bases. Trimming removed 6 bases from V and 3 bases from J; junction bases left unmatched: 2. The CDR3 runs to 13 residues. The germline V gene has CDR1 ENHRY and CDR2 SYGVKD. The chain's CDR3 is CAIRGQPNQPQHF. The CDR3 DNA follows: TGTGCCATCAGGGGACAGCCCAATCAGCCCCAGCATTTT.

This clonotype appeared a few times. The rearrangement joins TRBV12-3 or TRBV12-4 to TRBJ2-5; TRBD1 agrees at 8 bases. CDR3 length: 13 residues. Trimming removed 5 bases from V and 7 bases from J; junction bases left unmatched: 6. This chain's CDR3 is CASSGTGLSTQYF. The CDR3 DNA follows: TGTGCCAGCAGTGGGACAGGACTTTCGACCCAGTACTTC.

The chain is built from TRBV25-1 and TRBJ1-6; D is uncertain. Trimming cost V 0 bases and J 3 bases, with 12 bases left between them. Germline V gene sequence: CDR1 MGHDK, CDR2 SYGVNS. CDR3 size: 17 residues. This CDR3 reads CASSEYLGSHYNSPLHF. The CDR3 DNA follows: TGTGCCAGCAGTGAATATTTAGGCAGCCACTATAATTCACCCCTCCACTTT.

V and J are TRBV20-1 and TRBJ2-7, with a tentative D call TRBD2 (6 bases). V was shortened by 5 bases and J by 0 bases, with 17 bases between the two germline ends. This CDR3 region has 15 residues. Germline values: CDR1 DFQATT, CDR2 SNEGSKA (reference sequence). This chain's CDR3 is CSAFKLGLASYEQYF. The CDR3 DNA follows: TGCAGTGCTTTCAAACTGGGACTCGCCTCCTACGAGCAGTACTTC.

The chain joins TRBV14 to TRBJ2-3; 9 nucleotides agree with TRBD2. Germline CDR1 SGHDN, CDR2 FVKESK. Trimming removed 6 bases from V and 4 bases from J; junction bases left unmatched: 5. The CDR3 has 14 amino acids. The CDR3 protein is CASSPQRGADTQYF. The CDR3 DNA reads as TGTGCCAGCAGTCCCCAGCGGGGGGCAGATACGCAGTATTTT.